This TCR beta chain was observed in a study of blood T cell repertoires in COVID-19. The wider study: Donors in the United States, Italy and Spain gave samples during acute or convalescent COVID-19. From T cells, B-cell-depleted T cells, or PBMCs came the material, which was cDNA or gDNA.

The CDR3 length is 14 residues. CDR1 is MNHEY and CDR2 is SVGAGI in the germline V gene. V gave up 0 bases and J gave up 5 bases, with 10 bases separating them. The data were produced by immunoSEQ multiplex PCR, yet TCRdb's version contains in-frame clones alone and is incomplete. The data hold about 100,000 clones, with roughly 84% observed a single time. The receptor was isolated from a human donor in a cohort sampled during active COVID-19. The sample consisted of peripheral blood. The chain is built from TRBV6-5 and TRBJ1-1, with D hard to call. The CDR3 DNA follows: TGTGCCAGCAGTTACTCGGAGGGTCGGACTGAAGCTTTCTTT. Amino acids: CASSYSEGRTEAFF.